The 14 T cell receptor beta chains below all came from one sample that was sequenced in a study of cytomegalovirus exposure and HLA in healthy donors. Assay: immunoSEQ multiplex PCR; the TCRdb copy retains only in-frame clones and omits some. In the table there are roughly 60,000 clones, about 93% of which are singletons. Sequences were obtained from PBMCs. The receptors here all came from a man in his late teens or twenties in good health and CMV-seronegative.

The CDR3 nucleotides read TGTGCCTCAGGGGTATCGTGGGAGCAGTACTTC. Translating gives CASGVSWEQYF. The gene calls are TRBV27 and TRBJ2-7; TRBD1 is a possible D gene (6 bases). Germline assignment: CDR1 MNHEY and CDR2 SMNVEV (reference sequence). V was clipped by 11 bases and J by 7 bases, with 15 bases between them. The CDR3 runs 11 residues.

The chain has TRBV7-3 and TRBJ2-3; D unclear. V lost 5 bases and J lost 3, with 6 bases in between. CDR3 size: 12 residues. Germline V gene data show CDR1 as SGHTA and CDR2 as FQGTGA. CDR3 sequence: CASSLRTDTQYF. The CDR3, as DNA: TGTGCCAGCAGCCTGAGGACAGATACGCAGTATTTT.

This clone came up once. The chain has TRBV11-3 and TRBJ2-1; 11 bases are shared with TRBD2. The J segment lost 6 bases and the V segment lost 1 base, leaving 8 bases of the junction unmatched. Germline V gene lookup returns CDR1 SGHNT and CDR2 YENEEA. This CDR3 is built from 17 residues. The DNA for the CDR3 is TGTGCCAGCAGCTTAGGAGGTAGCGGGAGGGAGGGCAATGAGCAGTTCTTC. This sequence encodes CASSLGGSGREGNEQFF.

The CDR3 nucleotides read TGTGCCAGCAGCCCCAAGCTAGAGACCCAGTACTTC. This codes for CASSPKLETQYF. The chain links TRBV7-2 to TRBJ2-5, with no clear D. Trimming pared 5 bases from V and 4 bases from J, leaving 8 bases between. The CDR3 has 12 residues. Per the germline V gene, CDR1 is SGHTA and CDR2 is FQGNSA.

V and J are TRBV5-1 and TRBJ1-4, with TRBD1 matching 10 bases. Germline CDR1 and CDR2: SGHRS and YFSETQ. J was trimmed by 5 bases and V by 3 bases; bases with no gene match: 1. The CDR3 contains 14 residues. The CDR3 DNA reads TGCGCCAGCAGCTCGGGACAGGGGAATGAAAAACTGTTTTTT. Translation gives CASSSGQGNEKLFF.

The chain combines TRBV9 with TRBJ1-1, with D unresolved. Germline V lookup: CDR1 SGDLS, CDR2 YYNGEE. V lost 2 bases to trimming and J lost 0 bases, with 11 bases between them. The CDR3 consists of 15 residues. CDR3 protein: CASSVDSSLNTEAFF. In DNA, the CDR3 is TGTGCCAGCAGCGTTGACTCCTCCCTGAACACTGAAGCTTTCTTT.

CDR3 bases: TGTGCCAGCAGCTTAGTGGGACTAGCGGGAGAGACCCAGTACTTC. Amino acid sequence: CASSLVGLAGETQYF. The J gene is TRBJ2-5, the V gene TRBV11-2; 12 positions agree with TRBD2. V shed 1 base, J shed 4 bases, and the junction held 1 base outside the gene matches. This CDR3 is built from 15 residues. Germline values: CDR1 SGHAT, CDR2 FQNNGV.

The chain is built from TRBV11-1 and TRBJ1-5; a weak D match, TRBD1 (6 bases). This CDR3 contains 13 residues. V was pared by 4 bases and J by 4 bases, with 8 bases between. The germline V gene has CDR1 SGHAT and CDR2 FQDESV (reference sequence). The CDR3 sequence is CASSWTVNQPQHF. Written as DNA, the CDR3 is TGTGCCAGCAGCTGGACAGTTAATCAGCCCCAGCATTTT.

V gene TRBV30 combines with J gene TRBJ2-1; TRBD2 might be the D (6 bases). The CDR3 is 13 residues long. The germline gives CDR1 GTSNPN, CDR2 SVGIG (reference sequence). Trimming removed 1 base at V and 7 bases at J, with 11 bases between. CDR3 residues: CAWSGIRGNEQFF. The CDR3 DNA is TGTGCCTGGAGTGGCATCCGGGGGAATGAGCAGTTCTTC.

The chain employs TRBV11-3 and TRBJ2-7, with 10 bases that match TRBD1. Germline lookup yields CDR1 SGHNT and CDR2 YENEEA. The CDR3 length is 15 residues. The V gene end was trimmed by 3 bases and the J gene end by 8 bases; junction bases not matched to a gene: 10. The CDR3 nucleotides read TGTGCCAGCAGCTTGGGGACAGGGGCCAGTCGGAAGCAGTACTTC. This codes for CASSLGTGASRKQYF.

CDR3 in amino acids: CASTTGRSYNEQFF. DNA of the CDR3: TGTGCCAGCACGACAGGGAGGTCCTACAATGAGCAGTTCTTC. This chain links TRBV9 with TRBJ2-1; maybe TRBD1 (7 bases). Between the trimmed V and J ends, which lost 6 bases and 1 base, there was a span of 11 bases. This CDR3 has 14 amino acids. Germline CDR1 is SGDLS and CDR2 is YYNGEE.

The chain joins TRBV7-9 to TRBJ1-5; D not certain. Trimming stripped 2 bases from V and 7 bases from J, with 9 bases between. From germline, CDR1 is SEHNR and CDR2 FQNEAQ (reference sequence). CDR3 length: 13 residues. CDR3 region: CASSLSGGQPQHF. The CDR3 DNA reads TGTGCCAGCAGCTTATCAGGTGGACAGCCCCAGCATTTT.

CDR3 DNA: TGCGCCAGCAGCCAAGAGATGCCAGATCAGCCCCAGCATTTT. Amino acid sequence: CASSQEMPDQPQHF. The chain carries TRBV4-1 and TRBJ1-5; D remains unclear. This CDR3 is built from 14 residues. Germline CDR1 MGHRA, CDR2 YSYEKL. V dropped 0 bases and J dropped 5 bases, with 8 bases sitting between them.

V is TRBV6-5 and J is TRBJ2-2; D perhaps matches TRBD1 (5 bases). CDR3 length: 14 residues. Germline V gene sequence: CDR1 MNHEY, CDR2 SVGAGI. Trimming took off 7 bases at V and 3 bases at J, with 12 bases between the two ends. The CDR3 DNA sequence: TGTGCCAGCACCCAGGGTGTCCACACCGGGGAGCTGTTTTTT. This gives the protein CASTQGVHTGELFF.